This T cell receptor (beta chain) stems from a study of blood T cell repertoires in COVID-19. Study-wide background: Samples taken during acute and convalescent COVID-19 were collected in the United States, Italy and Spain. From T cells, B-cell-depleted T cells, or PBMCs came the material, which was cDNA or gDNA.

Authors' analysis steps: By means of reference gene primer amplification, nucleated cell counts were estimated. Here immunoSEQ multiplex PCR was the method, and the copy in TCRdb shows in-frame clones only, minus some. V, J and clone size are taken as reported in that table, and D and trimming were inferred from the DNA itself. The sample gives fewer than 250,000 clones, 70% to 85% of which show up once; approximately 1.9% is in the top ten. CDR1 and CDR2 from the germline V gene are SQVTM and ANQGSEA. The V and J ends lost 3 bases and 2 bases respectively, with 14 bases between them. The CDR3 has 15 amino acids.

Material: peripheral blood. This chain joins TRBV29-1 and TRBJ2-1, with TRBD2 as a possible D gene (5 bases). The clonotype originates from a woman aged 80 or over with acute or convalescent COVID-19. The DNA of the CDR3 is TGCAGCGTTGAGTGGGAGCCGGGAACCTACAATGAGCAGTTCTTC. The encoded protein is CSVEWEPGTYNEQFF.